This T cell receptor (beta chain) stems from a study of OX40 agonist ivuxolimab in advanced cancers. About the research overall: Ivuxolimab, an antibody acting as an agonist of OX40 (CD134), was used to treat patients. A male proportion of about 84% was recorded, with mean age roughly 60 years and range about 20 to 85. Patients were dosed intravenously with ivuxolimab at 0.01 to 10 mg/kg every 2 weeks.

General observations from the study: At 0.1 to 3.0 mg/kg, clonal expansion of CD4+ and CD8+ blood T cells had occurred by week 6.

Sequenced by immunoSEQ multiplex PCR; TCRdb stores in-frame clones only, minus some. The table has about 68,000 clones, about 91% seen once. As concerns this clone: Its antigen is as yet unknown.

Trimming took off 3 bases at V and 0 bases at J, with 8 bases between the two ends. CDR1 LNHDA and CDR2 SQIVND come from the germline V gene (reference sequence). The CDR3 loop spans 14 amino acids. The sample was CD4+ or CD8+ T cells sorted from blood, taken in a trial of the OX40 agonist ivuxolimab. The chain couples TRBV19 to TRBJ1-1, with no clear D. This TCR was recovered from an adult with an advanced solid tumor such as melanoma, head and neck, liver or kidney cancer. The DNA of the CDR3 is TGTGCCAGTAGTATCTGGGAGATGAACACTGAAGCTTTCTTT. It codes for CASSIWEMNTEAFF.